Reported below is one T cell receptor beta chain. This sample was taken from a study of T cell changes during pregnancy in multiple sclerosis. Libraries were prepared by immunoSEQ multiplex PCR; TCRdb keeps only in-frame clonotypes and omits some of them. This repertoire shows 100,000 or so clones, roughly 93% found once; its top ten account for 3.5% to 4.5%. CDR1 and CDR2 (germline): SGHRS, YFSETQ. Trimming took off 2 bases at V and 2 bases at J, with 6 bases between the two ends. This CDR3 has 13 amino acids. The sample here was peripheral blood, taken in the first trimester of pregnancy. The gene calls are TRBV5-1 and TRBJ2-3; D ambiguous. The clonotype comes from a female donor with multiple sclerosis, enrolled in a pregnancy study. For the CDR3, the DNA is TGCGCCAGCAGCTTACAAGACACAGATACGCAGTATTTT. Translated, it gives CASSLQDTDTQYF.